Listed here is a single T cell receptor beta chain. The antigen is unknown. The data were obtained in a study of metastatic and nonmetastatic thyroid tumors. TCRdb re-called clones from the PCR reads using MiXCR. Of approximately 86,000 clones in the sample, about 12% are singletons; the top ten hold roughly 8.2%. The length of the CDR3 is 14 residues. V was trimmed by 6 bases and J by 2 bases, leaving 14 bases between them. Study-level results: Reportedly, malignant thyroid tumors had significantly higher TCR beta diversity than benign nodules, in blood and tumor.

No patient had received any treatment before thyroid surgery. The sequence was collected from a female donor with papillary thyroid cancer or a benign thyroid nodule (not recorded which). Some clones in this sample may be carry-over from other donors' samples. The specimen sequenced was tumor tissue. The chain is built from TRBV12-3 or TRBV12-4 and TRBJ2-7; no definite D call. The CDR3 DNA sequence: TGTGCCAGCAGACCTGATGACGGAGCCTACGAGCAGTACTTC. This codes for CASRPDDGAYEQYF.